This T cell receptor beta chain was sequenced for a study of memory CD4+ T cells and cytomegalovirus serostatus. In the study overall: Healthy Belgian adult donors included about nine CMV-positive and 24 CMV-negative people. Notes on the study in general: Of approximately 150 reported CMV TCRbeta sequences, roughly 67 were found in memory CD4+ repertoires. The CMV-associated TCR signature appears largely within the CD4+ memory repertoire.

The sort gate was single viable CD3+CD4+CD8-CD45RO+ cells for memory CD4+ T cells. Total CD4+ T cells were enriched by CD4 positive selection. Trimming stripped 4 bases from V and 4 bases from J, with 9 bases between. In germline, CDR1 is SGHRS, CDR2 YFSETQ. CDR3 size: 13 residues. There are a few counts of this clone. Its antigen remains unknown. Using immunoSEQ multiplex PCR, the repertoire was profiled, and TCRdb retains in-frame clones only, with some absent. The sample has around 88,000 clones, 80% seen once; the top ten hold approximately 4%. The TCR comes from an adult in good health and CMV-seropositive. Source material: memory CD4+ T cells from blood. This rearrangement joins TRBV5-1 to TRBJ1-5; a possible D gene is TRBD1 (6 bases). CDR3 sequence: CASSTGQNQPQHF. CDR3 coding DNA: TGCGCCAGCAGCACAGGACAGAATCAGCCCCAGCATTTT.